Below are 4 T cell receptor beta chains sequenced from a single sample in a study of cytomegalovirus exposure and HLA in healthy donors (dated by TCRdb to the late 2010s). Libraries were made using the immunoSEQ multiplex PCR assay. Held by TCRdb, this immuneACCESS table contains in-frame sequences only and omits some clones. Under half of the omission traces to an unresolved V gene where checked; the cause of the rest is unknown. The sample table holds 120,000 or so clones, of which 95% to 96% were seen once. The ten most abundant clones make up 1.5% to 2% of the sample. Sequencing was carried out using PBMCs. The receptors stem from a man aged 18 to 30 in good health and CMV-seronegative.

This chain links TRBV19 with TRBJ2-7, with 8 bases lining up with TRBD2. Germline loops: CDR1 LNHDA, CDR2 SQIVND (reference sequence). This CDR3 has 15 residues. The V and J ends lost 5 bases and 1 base, in that order; junction bases with no gene match: 7. CDR3 amino acids: CASSHVAGGSYEQYF. The CDR3 bases are TGTGCCAGTAGTCATGTGGCGGGAGGATCCTACGAGCAGTACTTC. The full variable domain, its missing parts supplied by reference TRBV19 and TRBJ2-7, is DGGITQSPKYLFRKEGQNVTLSCEQNLNHDAMYWYRQDPGQGLRLIYYSQIVNDFQKGDIAEGYSVSREKKESFPLTVTSAQKNPTAFYLCASSHVAGGSYEQYFGPGTRLTVT.

The V and J genes are TRBV11-3 and TRBJ1-4; D unresolved. The CDR3 totals 18 residues. CDR1 SGHNT and CDR2 YENEEA come from the germline V gene. V gave up 3 bases and J gave up 0 bases, with 17 bases separating them. The CDR3 DNA is TGTGCCAGCAGCTTTGGGTATCTTAGCCCCCCAACTAATGAAAAACTGTTTTTT. It yields the protein CASSFGYLSPPTNEKLFF.

The chain carries TRBV12-5 and TRBJ1-5; 9 bases match TRBD1. The germline CDR1 and CDR2 sequences are LGHNT and FRNRAP. The junction had 11 bases not matched to a gene; V was cut back by 6 bases and J by 5 bases. CDR3 length: 16 amino acids. The CDR3 loop reads CASGSTGGGGDQPQHF. Written as DNA, the CDR3 is TGTGCTAGTGGATCTACAGGGGGCGGCGGGGATCAGCCCCAGCATTTT. Looking up the rest from reference TRBV12-5 and TRBJ1-5 gives the full variable domain: DARVTQTPRHKVTEMGQEVTMRCQPILGHNTVFWYRQTMMQGLELLAYFRNRAPLDDSGMPKDRFSAEMPDATLATLKIQPSEPRDSAVYFCASGSTGGGGDQPQHFGDGTRLSIL.

This clone was observed once. This rearrangement joins TRBV2 to TRBJ1-4, with TRBD1 identical over 9 bases. This CDR3 spans 14 amino acids. The V segment lost 6 bases and the J segment 10 bases; nucleotides outside the gene matches: 9. Germline CDR1 and CDR2: SNHLY and FYNNEI. CDR3 DNA sequence: TGTGCCAGCAGGCCACAGGGGGCTAAGGGAAAACTGTTTTTT. Translated: CASRPQGAKGKLFF.